This T cell receptor (beta chain) came from a study of monozygotic twins with inflammatory bowel disease. General study points: The data offered no way to tell different T cell subtypes apart. Twins with IBD were found to have lower TCRbeta diversity (inverse Simpson) than healthy co-twins. Data gave no support to a single strong signal or clonotype associated with IBD.

UMIs bearing a 6-nucleotide sample barcode were added through template switching. TCRdb reprocessed the 5' RACE reads and stores each CDR3 protein as one record, lacking DNA. The sample includes about 110,000 distinct CDR3 sequences. CDR1 and CDR2 (germline): SGHRS, YFSETQ. This CDR3 is 15 amino acids long. With regard to this clonotype: Its specificity is not known.

The sequenced sample was blood. This rearrangement joins TRBV5-1 to TRBJ2-3; no DNA is available, so the TRBD2 call from TCRdb remains unchecked. The origin of this receptor is a human donor with ulcerative colitis or Crohn's disease, or a healthy co-twin of an affected twin (not recorded which). This CDR3 reads CASSLGLVSTDTQYF.